This entry lists 21 T cell receptor beta chains sequenced from one sample in a study of TIL therapy for anti-PD-1-resistant metastatic lung cancer. The time point was: pre-treatment sample, taken before nivolumab and TIL therapy. The immunoSEQ assay was v3. The repertoire was sequenced with immunoSEQ multiplex PCR; TCRdb's copy has only in-frame clones and lacks some. The table records more than 55,000 clones, roughly two thirds of them present only once. The material was blood, obtained at baseline. These receptor sequences come from a person between 25 and 80 years old with non-small cell lung cancer.

This clone came up once. The rearrangement uses TRBV11-2 and TRBJ2-5; no clear D gene. The V and J ends lost 1 base and 5 bases respectively, with 8 bases between them. This CDR3 region has 13 residues. Germline CDR1 reads SGHAT; CDR2 reads FQNNGV. As DNA, the CDR3 is TGTGCCAGCAGCTTAGGGTCGAGGGAGACCCAGTACTTC. Its protein is CASSLGSRETQYF.

For the CDR3, the DNA is TGTGCCAGCAGCTTGGGGGGTCCTGGGGAGCAGTTCTTC. Translated: CASSLGGPGEQFF. The genes are TRBV11-3 and TRBJ2-1, with D perhaps matching TRBD2 (6 bases). CDR3 size: 13 residues. Germline CDR1 reads SGHNT; CDR2 reads YENEEA. Between the trimmed V and J ends, which lost 3 bases and 10 bases, there was a span of 13 bases.

V usage is TRBV29-1 and J usage is TRBJ1-2; 10 bases map to TRBD1. This CDR3 spans 14 amino acids. CDR1 SQVTM and CDR2 ANQGSEA come from the germline V gene. V lost 5 bases and J lost 2; bases outside the gene matches: 5. The CDR3 region has the DNA TGCAGCGTTCCGTGGACAGGGGGAAACTATGGCTACACCTTC. Translated: CSVPWTGGNYGYTF.

This clone was recorded a few times. The chain carries TRBV18 and TRBJ2-7; a possible D gene is TRBD2 (6 bases). This CDR3 spans 13 amino acids. Germline CDR1 KGHSH, CDR2 LQKENI. Deletions cut 3 bases from V and 6 bases from J, with 12 bases between. CDR3 sequence: CASSPGLTGEQYF. The CDR3 region has the DNA TGTGCCAGCTCACCGGGACTTACTGGCGAGCAGTACTTC.

This clone has just a few counts. The genes are TRBV5-6 and TRBJ1-1; tentative D call: TRBD1 (5 bases). The CDR3 length is 14 residues. Trimming pared 4 bases from V and 7 bases from J, leaving 17 bases between. Looked up from germline, CDR1 is SGHDT and CDR2 is YYEEEE. CDR3 loop: CASSLGPLGGEAFF. For the CDR3, the DNA is TGTGCCAGCAGCCTGGGACCATTAGGAGGTGAAGCTTTCTTT.

The chain employs TRBV7-9 and TRBJ2-1; D is perhaps TRBD2 (6 bases). The CDR3 spans 14 residues. The germline V gene encodes CDR1 SEHNR and CDR2 FQNEAQ (reference sequence). Trimming took 3 bases from V and 2 from J, leaving 8 bases between them. The CDR3 here is CASSFGGAYNEQFF. For the CDR3, the DNA is TGTGCCAGCAGCTTCGGAGGGGCCTACAATGAGCAGTTCTTC.

V usage is TRBV5-1 and J usage is TRBJ1-1, with 9 positions matching TRBD1. Per the germline V gene, CDR1 is SGHRS and CDR2 is YFSETQ. V lost 0 bases and J lost 6; bases outside the gene matches: 12. CDR3 size: 17 residues. CDR3 amino acids: CASSLVQGARRGPEAFF. The CDR3 DNA sequence: TGCGCCAGCAGCTTGGTACAGGGGGCGCGAAGGGGTCCTGAAGCTTTCTTT.

V gene TRBV4-2 combines with J gene TRBJ1-1, with D perhaps TRBD1 (5 bases). The ends were cut back, 0 bases at V and 4 bases at J, with 9 bases in the middle. Germline assignment: CDR1 LGHNA and CDR2 YNFKEQ. CDR3 size: 14 residues. In DNA, the CDR3 is TGTGCCAGCAGCCAAGATTTTCAGGGCACTGAAGCTTTCTTT. Its protein is CASSQDFQGTEAFF.

To note about this clone: An end of the junction differs from the germline gene, which may be a read error. Other DNA sequences in the sample encode the same CDR3. The J gene is TRBJ2-2, the V gene TRBV30; D might be TRBD2 (5 bases). The CDR3 spans 13 residues. From germline, CDR1 is GTSNPN and CDR2 SVGIG (reference sequence). The CDR3 here is CAYNHLHTGELFF. The DNA for the CDR3 is TGTGCCTACAATCACCTACACACCGGGGAACTGTTTTTT.

This clone was observed a single time. V gene TRBV6-5 combines with J gene TRBJ1-1; TRBD1 aligns across 9 bases. The junction had 8 bases not matched to a gene; V was cut back by 11 bases and J by 4 bases. CDR3 length equals 13 residues. The germline V gene encodes CDR1 MNHEY and CDR2 SVGAGI. The CDR3 sequence: CASYRGLGTEAFF. The DNA for the CDR3 is TGTGCCTCTTACAGGGGGCTCGGCACTGAAGCTTTCTTT.

The V and J genes are TRBV5-5 and TRBJ1-2; 7 bases are a match to TRBD1. The CDR3 is 14 amino acids. CDR1 is SGHKS, CDR2 YYEKEE, per germline (reference sequence). Trimming removed 0 bases from V and 4 bases from J; junction bases left unmatched: 3. The CDR3 DNA reads TGTGCCAGCAGCTTGGTGGGACAGTCCTATGGCTACACCTTC. Protein product: CASSLVGQSYGYTF.

The rearrangement uses TRBV11-1 and TRBJ2-7; no reliable D call. Trimming took 6 bases from V and 0 from J, leaving 3 bases between them. The CDR3 has 11 amino acids. Germline values: CDR1 SGHAT, CDR2 FQDESV (reference sequence). This CDR3 is CASSNSYEQYF. The CDR3 coding sequence is TGTGCCAGCAGTAACTCCTACGAGCAGTACTTC. The variable domain in full, completed from reference TRBV11-1 and TRBJ2-7, reads EAEVAQSPRYKITEKSQAVAFWCDPISGHATLYWYRQILGQGPELLVQFQDESVVDDSQLPKDRFSAERLKGVDSTLKIQPAELGDSAMYLCASSNSYEQYFGPGTRLTVT.

J is TRBJ2-7 and V is TRBV28; the match to TRBD2 covers 8 bases. CDR1 is MDHEN and CDR2 is SYDVKM in the germline V gene. V trimming: 1 base; J trimming: 1 base; junction bases outside the gene matches: 6. CDR3 length: 16 residues. CDR3 protein: CASSLLGGGSSYEQYF. CDR3 DNA: TGTGCCAGCAGTTTATTAGGCGGGGGGTCTTCCTACGAGCAGTACTTC.

V and J are TRBV5-1 and TRBJ2-3; D could derive from TRBD1 or TRBD2 (5 bases each). CDR3 length equals 15 residues. V gave up 6 bases and J gave up 3 bases, with 17 bases separating them. CDR1 and CDR2 from the germline V gene are SGHRS and YFSETQ. The CDR3 protein is CASTLTGRGTDTQYF. The CDR3 DNA reads as TGCGCCAGCACCCTTACAGGACGGGGTACAGATACGCAGTATTTT.

J is TRBJ2-3 and V is TRBV30, with no clear D. V was shortened by 5 bases and J by 4 bases, with 10 bases between the two germline ends. In germline, CDR1 is GTSNPN, CDR2 SVGIG (reference sequence). This CDR3 region has 12 residues. The CDR3 loop is CAWGSRADTQYF. The DNA for the CDR3 is TGTGCCTGGGGTAGTAGAGCAGATACGCAGTATTTT.

This clone occurred once. CDR3 DNA: TGTGCCAGCAGTGAGGTGCCCCGCGGGTCGGACAATGAGCAGTTCTTC. The encoded protein is CASSEVPRGSDNEQFF. The J gene is TRBJ2-1, the V gene TRBV2; a weak D match, TRBD2 (5 bases). CDR1 is SNHLY, CDR2 FYNNEI, per germline. The CDR3 has 16 residues. Between the trimmed V and J ends, which lost 3 bases and 5 bases, there was a span of 17 bases.

A note on this clone: One junction end does not reproduce the germline sequence, and a read error may be involved. The chain combines TRBV7-7 with TRBJ2-2; no reliable D call. CDR3 length equals 15 residues. CDR1 SSHAT and CDR2 FNYEAQ come from the germline V gene (reference sequence). CDR3 amino acids: CASSLGSNPPGELFF. The CDR3, as DNA: TGTGCTAGCAGCTTAGGCAGCAACCCCCCCGGGGAGCTGTTTTTT.

V is TRBV10-3 and J is TRBJ1-1, with D hard to call. This CDR3 has 15 residues. Germline CDR1 and CDR2: ENHRY and SYGVKD. V was pared by 0 bases and J by 2 bases, with 10 bases between. CDR3 sequence (DNA): TGTGCCATCAGTGAGTCGGAATACTCAAACACTGAAGCTTTCTTT. Translating it yields CAISESEYSNTEAFF.

This clone has a single count. The CDR3 here is CASKGTGDYTGELFF. The DNA for the CDR3 is TGTGCCAGTAAAGGGACAGGGGACTACACCGGGGAGCTGTTTTTT. The chain recombines TRBV19 with TRBJ2-2, with 10 bases lining up with TRBD1. The CDR3 is 15 residues long. Germline CDR1 reads LNHDA; CDR2 reads SQIVND (reference sequence). The V segment lost 7 bases and the J segment 3 bases; nucleotides outside the gene matches: 5.

The chain uses TRBV29-1 and TRBJ2-3, with a possible D match to TRBD1 (6 bases). Germline V gene data show CDR1 as SQVTM and CDR2 as ANQGSEA. V was pared by 4 bases and J by 8 bases, with 13 bases between. The CDR3 runs 12 residues. The CDR3 region is CSVGQDYGTQYF. In nucleotides, the CDR3 is TGCAGCGTTGGACAGGATTATGGTACGCAGTATTTT.

This CDR3 reads CASTPRDRVQPQHF. CDR3 DNA sequence: TGTGCCAGCACCCCCCGGGACAGAGTTCAGCCCCAGCATTTT. The chain links TRBV6-5 to TRBJ1-5; TRBD1 aligns across 7 bases. V gave up 7 bases and J gave up 6 bases; unmatched junction bases: 9. CDR1 is MNHEY, CDR2 SVGAGI, per germline. CDR3 size: 14 residues.